The rows below give T cell receptor beta chains drawn from one sample of a study of cytomegalovirus exposure and HLA in healthy donors. Sequenced by immunoSEQ multiplex PCR; TCRdb stores in-frame clones only, minus some. The profile covers more than 100,000 clones, with about three quarters appearing a single time and 3% to 4% taken by the ten largest. The sample comprised PBMCs. All receptors derive from a woman between 25 and 40 years old in good health and CMV-seropositive. CDR3s include the opening cysteine and the closing phenylalanine or tryptophan. The D gene is left open where the match is weak. Rows give clone size only sometimes, using once, few, many, or a class for an expanded clone.

V gene: TRBV5-1
J gene: TRBJ2-3
D gene: TRBD2
clone size: -
CDR3 protein: CASSLSTSGSTDTQYF
CDR3 DNA: TGCGCCAGCAGCTTGAGCACTAGCGGGAGCACAGATACGCAGTATTTT

V gene: TRBV28
J gene: TRBJ1-2
D gene: -
clone size: -
CDR3 protein: CASSPRSYGYTF
CDR3 DNA: TGTGCCAGCAGTCCGAGGTCCTATGGCTACACCTTC

V gene: TRBV7-9
J gene: TRBJ2-7
D gene: TRBD1
clone size: -
CDR3 protein: CASSLSDRAYEQYF
CDR3 DNA: TGTGCCAGCAGCCTATCTGACAGGGCCTACGAGCAGTACTTC

V gene: TRBV7-2
J gene: TRBJ1-3
D gene: TRBD1
clone size: once
CDR3 protein: CASSPFTGGASTIYF
CDR3 DNA: TGTGCCAGCAGCCCCTTTACAGGGGGCGCGAGCACCATATATTTT

V gene: TRBV7-2
J gene: TRBJ2-7
D gene: TRBD1
clone size: -
CDR3 protein: CASSLGGTGTYEQYF
CDR3 DNA: TGTGCCAGCAGCTTAGGCGGGACAGGGACGTACGAGCAGTACTTC

V gene: TRBV5-1
J gene: TRBJ2-1
D gene: -
clone size: -
CDR3 protein: CASSLVRDEQFF
CDR3 DNA: TGCGCCAGCAGCTTAGTCCGGGATGAGCAGTTCTTC

V gene: TRBV2
J gene: TRBJ1-1
D gene: -
clone size: -
CDR3 protein: CASSLTTVNTEAFF
CDR3 DNA: TGTGCCAGCAGTCTCACGACAGTGAACACTGAAGCTTTCTTT

V gene: TRBV28
J gene: TRBJ2-1
D gene: -
clone size: few
CDR3 protein: CASSLPQGRDEQFF
CDR3 DNA: TGTGCCAGCAGTTTACCGCAGGGGAGAGATGAGCAGTTCTTC

V gene: TRBV7-9
J gene: TRBJ2-1
D gene: -
clone size: -
CDR3 protein: CASSFRQGGVNEQFF
CDR3 DNA: TGTGCCAGCAGCTTTAGACAAGGAGGGGTCAATGAGCAGTTCTTC

V gene: TRBV7-3
J gene: TRBJ2-6
D gene: -
clone size: few
CDR3 protein: CASSLQGTKSSGANVLTF
CDR3 DNA: TGTGCCAGCAGCTTACAGGGGACAAAATCCTCTGGGGCCAACGTCCTGACTTTC

V gene: TRBV7-2
J gene: TRBJ2-2
D gene: -
clone size: -
CDR3 protein: CASTPSWRSNTGELFF
CDR3 DNA: TGTGCCAGCACCCCAAGCTGGCGGTCGAACACCGGAGAGCTGTTTTTT

V gene: TRBV4-3
J gene: TRBJ2-1
D gene: -
clone size: few
CDR3 protein: CASSQDSAGGRQFF
CDR3 DNA: TGCGCCAGCAGCCAAGATTCAGCGGGTGGGAGGCAGTTCTTC

V gene: TRBV5-4
J gene: TRBJ2-1
D gene: -
clone size: -
CDR3 protein: CASSGGAGNEQFF
CDR3 DNA: TGTGCCAGCAGCGGGGGGGCCGGCAATGAGCAGTTCTTC

V gene: TRBV2
J gene: TRBJ2-7
D gene: TRBD1
clone size: -
CDR3 protein: CASRATGAYEQYF
CDR3 DNA: TGTGCCAGCAGGGCGACAGGGGCTTACGAGCAGTACTTC

V gene: TRBV5-1
J gene: TRBJ2-7
D gene: TRBD1
clone size: once
CDR3 protein: CASSEGQGLTYEQYF
CDR3 DNA: TGCGCCAGCAGCGAGGGACAGGGTCTTACCTACGAGCAGTACTTC

V gene: TRBV30
J gene: TRBJ2-3
D gene: -
clone size: -
CDR3 protein: CAWSGSGSDTQYF
CDR3 DNA: TGTGCCTGGTCGGGATCGGGTTCAGATACGCAGTATTTT

V gene: TRBV5-1
J gene: TRBJ1-6
D gene: TRBD1
clone size: -
CDR3 protein: CASSTDRSSYNSPLHF
CDR3 DNA: TGCGCCAGCAGCACGGACAGGAGCTCCTATAATTCACCCCTCCACTTT

V gene: TRBV7-3
J gene: TRBJ2-1
D gene: TRBD1
clone size: -
CDR3 protein: CASSGSTGDEQFF
CDR3 DNA: TGTGCCAGCAGCGGATCGACAGGGGATGAGCAGTTCTTC

V gene: TRBV21-1
J gene: TRBJ2-4
D gene: -
clone size: -
CDR3 protein: CASTTDRERNIQYF
CDR3 DNA: TGTGCCAGCACCACGGACAGGGAAAGGAACATTCAGTACTTC

V gene: TRBV10-3
J gene: TRBJ1-1
D gene: -
clone size: few
CDR3 protein: CAISARDTEAFF
CDR3 DNA: TGTGCCATCAGTGCGCGGGACACTGAAGCTTTCTTT

V gene: TRBV28
J gene: TRBJ2-7
D gene: TRBD1
clone size: -
CDR3 protein: CASIMDRGRGEQYF
CDR3 DNA: TGTGCCAGCATCATGGACAGGGGGCGAGGCGAGCAGTACTTC

V gene: TRBV4-3
J gene: TRBJ1-4
D gene: -
clone size: -
CDR3 protein: CASSKQATNEKLFF
CDR3 DNA: TGCGCCAGCAGTAAACAGGCAACTAATGAAAAACTGTTTTTT

V gene: TRBV2
J gene: TRBJ1-6
D gene: TRBD1
clone size: -
CDR3 protein: CASSGDRVFSPLHF
CDR3 DNA: TGTGCCAGCAGTGGGGACAGAGTTTTTTCACCCCTCCACTTT

V gene: TRBV10-3
J gene: TRBJ1-5
D gene: TRBD1
clone size: once
CDR3 protein: CAISERGQGNQPQHF
CDR3 DNA: TGTGCCATCAGTGAAAGGGGACAGGGCAATCAGCCCCAGCATTTT

V gene: TRBV7-9
J gene: TRBJ2-5
D gene: TRBD1
clone size: -
CDR3 protein: CASSLGQGVETQYF
CDR3 DNA: TGTGCCAGCAGCCTAGGACAGGGGGTCGAGACCCAGTACTTC

V gene: TRBV6-5
J gene: TRBJ2-5
D gene: TRBD2
clone size: once
CDR3 protein: CASSRLAGETQYF
CDR3 DNA: TGTGCCAGCAGTCGACTAGCAGGGGAGACCCAGTACTTC

V gene: TRBV4-2
J gene: TRBJ1-2
D gene: -
clone size: -
CDR3 protein: CASSQEERGGNTNYGYTF
CDR3 DNA: TGTGCCAGCAGCCAAGAGGAGAGGGGAGGGAACACTAACTATGGCTACACCTTC